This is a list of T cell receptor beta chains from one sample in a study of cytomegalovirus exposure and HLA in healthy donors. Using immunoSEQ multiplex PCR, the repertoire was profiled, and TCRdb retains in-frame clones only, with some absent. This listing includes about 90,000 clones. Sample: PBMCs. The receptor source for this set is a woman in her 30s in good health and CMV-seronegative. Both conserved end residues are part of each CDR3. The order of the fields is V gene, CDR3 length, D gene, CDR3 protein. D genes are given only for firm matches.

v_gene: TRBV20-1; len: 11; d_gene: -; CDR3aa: CSASPGAEAFF
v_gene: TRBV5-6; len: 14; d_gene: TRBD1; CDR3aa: CASSLQGASDTQYF
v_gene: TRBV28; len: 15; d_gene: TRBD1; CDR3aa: CASSRQGNPLYGYTF
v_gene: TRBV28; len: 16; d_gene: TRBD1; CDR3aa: CASSFPGGSGVEPQHF
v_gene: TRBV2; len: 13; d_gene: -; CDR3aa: CASRRDSNQPQHF
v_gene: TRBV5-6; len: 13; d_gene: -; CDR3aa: CASSLALSETQYF
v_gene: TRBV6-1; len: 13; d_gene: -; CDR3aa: CASSERPGSPLHF
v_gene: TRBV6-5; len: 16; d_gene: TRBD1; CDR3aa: CASSYAGTGAKHEQYF
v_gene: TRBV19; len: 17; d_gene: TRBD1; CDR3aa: CASSQIGQARAYNEQFF
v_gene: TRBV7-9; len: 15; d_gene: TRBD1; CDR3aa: CASSPGTGGYNEQFF
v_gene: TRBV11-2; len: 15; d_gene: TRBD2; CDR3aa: CASSRLAGGAGELFF
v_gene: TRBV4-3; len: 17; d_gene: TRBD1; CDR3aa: CASSQEGTGGGNQPQHF
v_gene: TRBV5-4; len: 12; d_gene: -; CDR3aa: CASSGGLWGYTF
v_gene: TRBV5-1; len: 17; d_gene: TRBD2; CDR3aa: CASSPREGSGTRNTQYF
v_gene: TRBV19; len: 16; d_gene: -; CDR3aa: CASSKDNSWGDYGYTF
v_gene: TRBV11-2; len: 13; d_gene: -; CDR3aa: CASSGEAGNTIYF
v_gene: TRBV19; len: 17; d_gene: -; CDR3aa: CASSKNRQGMFADTQYF
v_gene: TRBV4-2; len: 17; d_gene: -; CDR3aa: CASSPASADSGANVLTF
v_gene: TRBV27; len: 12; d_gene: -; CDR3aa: CASGWTVEKLFF
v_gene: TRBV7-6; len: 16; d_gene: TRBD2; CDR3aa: CASSTTSGMNTGELFF
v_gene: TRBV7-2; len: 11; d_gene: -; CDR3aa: CASSLVAGYTF
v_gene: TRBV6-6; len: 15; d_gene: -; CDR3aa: CASSYSGGLRYGYTF
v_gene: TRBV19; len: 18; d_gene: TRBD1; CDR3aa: CASSSEKQGALLNTEAFF
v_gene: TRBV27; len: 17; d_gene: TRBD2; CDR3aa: CASSLFGGSSSYNEQFF
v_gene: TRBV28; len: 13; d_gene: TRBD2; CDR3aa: CAITAGAKDTQYF
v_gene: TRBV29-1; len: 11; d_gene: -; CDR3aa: CSVPPGNEQFF
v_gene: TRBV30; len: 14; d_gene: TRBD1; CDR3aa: CAWTTGGDHQTQYF